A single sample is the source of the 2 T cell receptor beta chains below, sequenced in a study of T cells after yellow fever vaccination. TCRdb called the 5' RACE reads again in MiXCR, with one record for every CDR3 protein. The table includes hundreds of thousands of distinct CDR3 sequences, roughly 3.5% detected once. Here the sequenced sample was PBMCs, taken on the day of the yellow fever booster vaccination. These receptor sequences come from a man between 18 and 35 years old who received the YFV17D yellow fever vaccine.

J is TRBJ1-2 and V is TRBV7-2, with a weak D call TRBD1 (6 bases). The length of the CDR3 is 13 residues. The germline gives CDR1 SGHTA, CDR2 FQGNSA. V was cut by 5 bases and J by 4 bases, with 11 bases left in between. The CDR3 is CASSTRGGYGYTF. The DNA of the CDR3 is TGTGCCAGCAGCACCAGGGGAGGCTATGGCTACACCTTC.

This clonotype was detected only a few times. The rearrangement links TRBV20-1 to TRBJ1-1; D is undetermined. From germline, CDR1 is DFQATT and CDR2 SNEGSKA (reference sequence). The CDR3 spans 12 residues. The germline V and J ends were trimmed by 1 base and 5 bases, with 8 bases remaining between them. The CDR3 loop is CSARAQNTEAFF. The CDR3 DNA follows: TGCAGTGCTAGAGCTCAGAATACTGAAGCTTTCTTT.